This T cell receptor beta chain was retrieved from a study of T cell repertoires in cytomegalovirus infection. General study results and limits: Clonotype analysis showed dominance of the ex vivo response by HLA-C-restricted CMV-specific TCR beta clonotypes.

Each CDR3 protein gets one entry after TCRdb re-called the reads with MiXCR. This table holds about 340,000 distinct CDR3 sequences, under 35% found once. Concerning this clonotype itself: Its antigen is not identified.

Trimming shortened V by 5 bases and J by 2 bases, and 12 bases separated the two germline ends. The V gene's germline CDR1 is SGHVS and CDR2 FNYEAQ. This CDR3 region has 14 residues. The chain uses TRBV7-6 and TRBJ2-5, with D possibly matching TRBD1 (6 bases). This receptor was obtained from a human donor in good health (CMV status not recorded). Some clones in this sample may be carry-over from other donors' samples. The material was cultured PBMCs, obtained from culture after CMV antigen stimulation. The CDR3, as DNA: TGTGCCAGCAGCCCAGGGGTTGGGCAAGAGACCCAGTACTTC. Translated, it gives CASSPGVGQETQYF.